These 7 T cell receptor beta chains were all obtained from the same sample, sequenced in a study of blood T cell repertoires in COVID-19. TCRdb's copy holds only in-frame clones and misses some; the assay was immunoSEQ multiplex PCR. The sample has 200,000 to 250,000 clones; roughly 89% are singletons. The material sequenced was PBMCs or T cells enriched from blood (not recorded which). Receptor source: a woman in her thirties or forties with acute COVID-19.

This clone was observed a single time. CDR3 DNA: TGTGCCAGTAGTTCCGCGGGACAGTACCCAAACACCATATATTTT. The encoded protein is CASSSAGQYPNTIYF. The rearrangement links TRBV19 to TRBJ1-3; 7 bases align to TRBD1. This CDR3 is built from 15 residues. V lost 5 bases, J lost 6 bases, and 10 bases stayed unmatched. The germline V gene encodes CDR1 LNHDA and CDR2 SQIVND (reference sequence).

This clone occurred once. The chain employs TRBV12-5 and TRBJ1-1, with unresolved D. This CDR3 comprises 13 residues. Trimming pared 2 bases from V and 1 base from J, leaving 5 bases between. Germline lookup yields CDR1 LGHNT and CDR2 FRNRAP. The CDR3 nucleotides read TGTGCTAGTGGTTTGACAAGGAACACTGAAGCTTTCTTT. It translates to CASGLTRNTEAFF.

Here the CDR3 DNA reads TGTGCCAGCAGCTTCCGGACAGGGAACACTGAAGCTTTCTTT. Translated, it gives CASSFRTGNTEAFF. The rearrangement uses TRBV13 and TRBJ1-1, with 7 bases matching TRBD1. The V gene's germline CDR1 is PRHDT and CDR2 FYEKMQ (reference sequence). Trimming at V came to 3 bases and at J to 1 base, leaving 2 bases not matched to a gene. The length of the CDR3 is 14 residues.

This clone was seen once. The rearrangement links TRBV30 to TRBJ1-1, with 7 bases that match TRBD1. The junction had 10 bases not matched to a gene; V was cut back by 4 bases and J by 11 bases. There are 12 residues in the CDR3. The germline V gene encodes CDR1 GTSNPN and CDR2 SVGIG (reference sequence). The CDR3 DNA follows: TGTGCCTGGACCTATTCAACAGGGGACGCTTTCTTT. This encodes CAWTYSTGDAFF. The full variable domain, with the rest looked up from reference TRBV30 and TRBJ1-1, is SQTIHQWPATLVQPVGSPLSLECTVEGTSNPNLYWYRQAAGRGLQLLFYSVGIGQISSEVPQNLSASRPQDRQFILSSKKLLLSDSGFYLCAWTYSTGDAFFGQGTRLTVV.

This clone was seen a single time. The rearrangement uses TRBV6-5 and TRBJ2-2; TRBD1 aligns across 9 bases. Trimming took 6 bases from V and 5 from J; bases not matched to a gene: 7. The germline CDR1 and CDR2 sequences are MNHEY and SVGAGI. This CDR3 is 15 amino acids long. The CDR3 region has the DNA TGTGCCAGCAGCGCCCGCGACAGGGGGACCGGGGAGCTGTTTTTT. It specifies CASSARDRGTGELFF.

V is TRBV2 and J is TRBJ2-1; D gene unclear. The CDR3 is 13 amino acids. Trimming cost V 3 bases and J 4 bases, with 7 bases left between them. The germline V gene has CDR1 SNHLY and CDR2 FYNNEI. The CDR3 here is CASSDAGYNEQFF. As DNA, the CDR3 is TGTGCCAGCAGTGATGCAGGATACAATGAGCAGTTCTTC.

This chain connects TRBV19 to TRBJ2-4, with 7 positions matching TRBD1. The CDR3 totals 15 residues. The junction had 8 bases not matched to a gene; V was cut back by 6 bases and J by 3 bases. Germline loops: CDR1 LNHDA, CDR2 SQIVND (reference sequence). The CDR3 DNA reads TGTGCCAGTAGCTCGACAGGGAGTGACAAAAACATTCAGTACTTC. Translated: CASSSTGSDKNIQYF.